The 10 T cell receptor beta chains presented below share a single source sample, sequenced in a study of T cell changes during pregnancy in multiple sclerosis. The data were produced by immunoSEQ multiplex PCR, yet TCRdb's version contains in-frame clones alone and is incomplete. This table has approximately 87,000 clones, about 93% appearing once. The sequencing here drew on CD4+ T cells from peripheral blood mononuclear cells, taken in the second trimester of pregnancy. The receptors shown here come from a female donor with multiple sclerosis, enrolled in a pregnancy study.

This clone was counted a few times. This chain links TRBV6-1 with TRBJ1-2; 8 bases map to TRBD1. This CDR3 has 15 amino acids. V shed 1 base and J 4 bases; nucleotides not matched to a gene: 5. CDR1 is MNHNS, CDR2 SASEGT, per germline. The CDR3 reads CASSEVSGGSYGYTF. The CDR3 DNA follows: TGTGCCAGCAGTGAAGTATCAGGGGGCAGCTATGGCTACACCTTC.

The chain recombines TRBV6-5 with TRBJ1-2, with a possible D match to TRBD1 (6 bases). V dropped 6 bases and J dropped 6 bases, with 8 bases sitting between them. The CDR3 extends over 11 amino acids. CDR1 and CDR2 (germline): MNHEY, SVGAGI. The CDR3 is CASRTGHGYTF. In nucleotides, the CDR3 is TGTGCCAGCAGAACAGGGCATGGCTACACCTTC.

CDR3 sequence: CASSLGSTGAFF. The CDR3 DNA is TGTGCCAGCAGCTTAGGATCGACAGGAGCTTTCTTT. The chain carries TRBV7-9 and TRBJ1-1; D is perhaps TRBD1 (6 bases). Trimming removed 1 base at V and 10 bases at J, with 10 bases between. CDR1 and CDR2 (germline): SEHNR, FQNEAQ (reference sequence). This CDR3 region has 12 residues.

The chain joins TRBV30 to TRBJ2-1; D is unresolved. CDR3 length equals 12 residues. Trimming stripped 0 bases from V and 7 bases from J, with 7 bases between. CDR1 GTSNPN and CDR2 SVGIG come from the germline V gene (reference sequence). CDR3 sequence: CAWSVRGNEQFF. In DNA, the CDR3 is TGTGCCTGGAGTGTCCGCGGAAATGAGCAGTTCTTC.

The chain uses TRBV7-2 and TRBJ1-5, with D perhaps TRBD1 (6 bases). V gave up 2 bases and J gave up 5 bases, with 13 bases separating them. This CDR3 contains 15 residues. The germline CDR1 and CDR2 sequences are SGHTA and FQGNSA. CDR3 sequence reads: CASSLMAGDHQPQHF. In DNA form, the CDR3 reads TGTGCCAGCAGCTTAATGGCAGGGGACCATCAGCCCCAGCATTTT.

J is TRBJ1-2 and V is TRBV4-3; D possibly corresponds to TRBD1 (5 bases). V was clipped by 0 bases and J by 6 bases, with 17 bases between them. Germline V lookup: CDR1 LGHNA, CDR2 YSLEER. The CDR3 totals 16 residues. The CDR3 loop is CASSQDWRFIGDGYTF. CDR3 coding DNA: TGCGCCAGCAGCCAAGACTGGCGGTTTATAGGGGATGGCTACACCTTC.

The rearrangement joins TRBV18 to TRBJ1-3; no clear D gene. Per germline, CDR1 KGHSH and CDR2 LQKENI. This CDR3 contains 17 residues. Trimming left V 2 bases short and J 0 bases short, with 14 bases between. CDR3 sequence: CASSPVASQHSGNTIYF. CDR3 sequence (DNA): TGTGCCAGCTCACCAGTCGCCTCACAGCACTCTGGAAACACCATATATTTT.

The CDR3 region has the DNA TGTGCTAGTCAACCGGGCGGGGAGTTTTACGAGCAGTACTTC. It yields the protein CASQPGGEFYEQYF. V and J are TRBV12-5 and TRBJ2-7; D possibly corresponds to TRBD2 (6 bases). V was trimmed by 8 bases and J by 4 bases, leaving 18 bases between them. Looked up from germline, CDR1 is LGHNT and CDR2 is FRNRAP. CDR3 length: 14 amino acids.

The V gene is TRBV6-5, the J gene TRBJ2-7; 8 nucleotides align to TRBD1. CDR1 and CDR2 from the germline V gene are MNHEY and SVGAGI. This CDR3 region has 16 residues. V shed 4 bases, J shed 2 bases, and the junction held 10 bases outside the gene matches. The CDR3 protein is CASSSTGTGRTYEQYF. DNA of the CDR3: TGTGCCAGCAGTTCCACCGGGACAGGAAGAACCTACGAGCAGTACTTC.

Written as DNA, the CDR3 is TGTGCCAGCAGCCATCGACTGGACTCTAGCACAGATACGCAGTATTTT. It translates to CASSHRLDSSTDTQYF. The chain has TRBV5-4 and TRBJ2-3; D might be TRBD2 (5 bases). The CDR3 is made up of 16 amino acids. Trimming took 4 bases from V and 0 from J, leaving 15 bases between them. Looked up from germline, CDR1 is SGHNT and CDR2 is YYREEE (reference sequence).